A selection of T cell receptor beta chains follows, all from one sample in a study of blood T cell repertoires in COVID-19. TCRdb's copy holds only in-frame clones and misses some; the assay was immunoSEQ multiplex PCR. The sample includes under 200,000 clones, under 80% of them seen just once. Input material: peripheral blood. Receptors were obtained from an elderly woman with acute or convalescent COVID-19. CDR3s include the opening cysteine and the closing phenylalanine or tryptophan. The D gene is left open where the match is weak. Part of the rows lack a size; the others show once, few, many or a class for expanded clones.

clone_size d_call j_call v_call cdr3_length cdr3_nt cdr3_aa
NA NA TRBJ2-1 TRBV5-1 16 TGCGCCAGCAGCCAAGACGTAGGGACTTCCTACAATGAGCAGTTCTTC CASSQDVGTSYNEQFF
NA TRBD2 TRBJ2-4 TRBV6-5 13 TGTGCTGTGGGGACTAGTCAAGAAAACATTCAGTACTTC CAVGTSQENIQYF
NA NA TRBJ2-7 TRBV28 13 TGTGCCAGCAGTTTAGTTAGTCTCCACGAGCAGTACTTC CASSLVSLHEQYF
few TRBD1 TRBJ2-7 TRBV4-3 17 TGCGCCAGCAGCCAAGGGTCGTTCGCAGGGGGCGGAGACGAGCAGTACTTC CASSQGSFAGGGDEQYF
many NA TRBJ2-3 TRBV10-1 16 TGCGCCAGCAGTCCCTCCGGGCGGGGTTCCACAGATACGCAGTATTTT CASSPSGRGSTDTQYF
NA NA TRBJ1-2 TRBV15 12 TGTGCCACCAGCAGAGACAGGAATGGCTACACCTTC CATSRDRNGYTF
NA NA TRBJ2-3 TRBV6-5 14 TGTGCCAGCAGTTACTCTAGAGTCACAGATACGCAGTATTTT CASSYSRVTDTQYF
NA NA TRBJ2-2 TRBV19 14 TGTGCCAGTAGTATTCGATCCCGGACCGGGGAGCTGTTTTTT CASSIRSRTGELFF
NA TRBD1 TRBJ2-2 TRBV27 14 TGTGCCAGCAGTTTCAGGGGGTTCGCCGGGGAGCTGTTTTTT CASSFRGFAGELFF
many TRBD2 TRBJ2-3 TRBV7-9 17 TGTGCCAGCAGCTTAGATACTAGCGGAGGTAGCACAGATACGCAGTATTTT CASSLDTSGGSTDTQYF
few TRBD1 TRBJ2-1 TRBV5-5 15 TGTGCCAGCAGCTTCGACAGGGGGGCCTACAATGAGCAGTTCTTC CASSFDRGAYNEQFF
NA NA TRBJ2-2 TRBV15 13 TGTGCCACCAGCAGAGATCACTCCGGGGAGCTGTTTTTT CATSRDHSGELFF
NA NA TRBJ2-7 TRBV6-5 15 TGTGCCAGCAGTTACTCTTACAGGTTGACCTACGAGCAGTACTTC CASSYSYRLTYEQYF
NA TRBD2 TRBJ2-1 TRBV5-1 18 TGCGCCAGCAGCGGGACTAGCGGGAGTAGTGTATTGAGGAATGAGCAGTTCTTC CASSGTSGSSVLRNEQFF
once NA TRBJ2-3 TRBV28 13 TGTGCCAGCCTACGCGGGGGCTTAGATACGCAGTATTTT CASLRGGLDTQYF
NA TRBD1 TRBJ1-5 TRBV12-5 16 TGTGCTAGTGGCCAGGACAGGGGGCTGTCTAATCAGCCCCAGCATTTT CASGQDRGLSNQPQHF
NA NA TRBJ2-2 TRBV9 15 TGTGCCAGCAGCGTAAACTCACAGGTCACCGGGGAGCTGTTTTTT CASSVNSQVTGELFF
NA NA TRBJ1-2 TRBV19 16 TGTGCCAGTAGTATAGGGCGGGTACCCGGTACGAGCGGCTACACCTTC CASSIGRVPGTSGYTF
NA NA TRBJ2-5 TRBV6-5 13 TGTGCCAGCAGCCCCAGGGGAAAGGAGACCCAGTACTTC CASSPRGKETQYF
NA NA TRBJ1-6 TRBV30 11 TGTGCCTGGAGTTCGAATTCACCCCTCCACTTT CAWSSNSPLHF
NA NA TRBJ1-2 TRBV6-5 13 TGTGCCAGCAGGGACGACGGACTGGAGGGCTACACCTTC CASRDDGLEGYTF
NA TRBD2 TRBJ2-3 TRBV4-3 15 TGCGCCAGCAGCCAAGAGGGACTACTCACAGATACGCAGTATTTT CASSQEGLLTDTQYF
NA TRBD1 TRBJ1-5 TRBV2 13 TGTGCCAGCAGGGGACAGGGTAATCAGCCCCAGCATTTT CASRGQGNQPQHF
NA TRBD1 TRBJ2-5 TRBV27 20 TGTGCCAGCAGTTTAGAGGGGACAGGGGGCCCTATGGTGGCTAGGGAGACCCAGTACTTC CASSLEGTGGPMVARETQYF
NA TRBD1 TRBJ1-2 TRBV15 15 TGTGCCACCAGCTTCCCAGGGGGCGCTTCCTATGGCTACACCTTC CATSFPGGASYGYTF
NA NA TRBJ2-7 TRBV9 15 TGTGCCAGCAGCGTAGTCGCGGGATCTGTTTACGAGCAGTACTTC CASSVVAGSVYEQYF
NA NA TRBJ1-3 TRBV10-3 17 TGTGCCATCAGTGAGGGGGAGCGGGGTGCATCTGGAAACACCATATATTTT CAISEGERGASGNTIYF